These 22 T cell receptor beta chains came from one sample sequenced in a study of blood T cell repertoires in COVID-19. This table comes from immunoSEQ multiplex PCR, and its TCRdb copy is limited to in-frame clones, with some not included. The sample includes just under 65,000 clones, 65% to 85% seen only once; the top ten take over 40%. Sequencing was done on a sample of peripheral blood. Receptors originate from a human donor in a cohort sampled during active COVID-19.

This chain's CDR3 is CASSEGRMNTGELFF. The CDR3 DNA sequence: TGTGCCAGCAGTGAAGGCAGGATGAACACCGGGGAGCTGTTTTTT. This sequence joins TRBV25-1 and TRBJ2-2; D uncertain. CDR1 and CDR2 from the germline V gene are MGHDK and SYGVNS. Trimming removed 2 bases at V and 1 base at J, with 8 bases between. This CDR3 contains 15 residues.

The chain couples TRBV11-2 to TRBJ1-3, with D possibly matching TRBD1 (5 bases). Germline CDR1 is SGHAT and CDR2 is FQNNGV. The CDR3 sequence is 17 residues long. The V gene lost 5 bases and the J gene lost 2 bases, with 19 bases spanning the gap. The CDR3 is CASSPRAPALPGNTIYF. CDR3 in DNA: TGTGCCAGCAGCCCCAGGGCGCCGGCTCTTCCTGGAAACACCATATATTTT.

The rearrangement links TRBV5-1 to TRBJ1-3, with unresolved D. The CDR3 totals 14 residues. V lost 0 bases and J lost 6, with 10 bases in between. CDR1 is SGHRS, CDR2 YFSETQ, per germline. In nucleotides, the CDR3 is TGCGCCAGCAGCTTGGCCGGGGAGATAAACACCATATATTTT. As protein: CASSLAGEINTIYF.

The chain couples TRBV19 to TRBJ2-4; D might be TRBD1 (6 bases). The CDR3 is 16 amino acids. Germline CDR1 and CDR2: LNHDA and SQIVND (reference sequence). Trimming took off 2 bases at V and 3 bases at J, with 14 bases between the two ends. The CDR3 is CASSISQGVNKNIQYF. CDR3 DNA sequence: TGTGCCAGTAGTATATCACAGGGAGTGAACAAAAACATTCAGTACTTC.

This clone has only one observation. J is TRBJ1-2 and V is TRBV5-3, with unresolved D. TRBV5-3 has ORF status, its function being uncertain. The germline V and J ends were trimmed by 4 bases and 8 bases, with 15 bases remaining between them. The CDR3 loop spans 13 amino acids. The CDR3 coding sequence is TGTGCCAGAAGCCGAAGGCCGGGAGGAGGCTACACCTTC. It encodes CARSRRPGGGYTF.

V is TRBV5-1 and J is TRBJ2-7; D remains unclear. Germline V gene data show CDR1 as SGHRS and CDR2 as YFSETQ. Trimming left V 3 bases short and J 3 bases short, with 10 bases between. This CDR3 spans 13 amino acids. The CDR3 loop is CASSSWSDYEQYF. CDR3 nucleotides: TGCGCCAGCAGCTCTTGGTCAGACTACGAGCAGTACTTC.

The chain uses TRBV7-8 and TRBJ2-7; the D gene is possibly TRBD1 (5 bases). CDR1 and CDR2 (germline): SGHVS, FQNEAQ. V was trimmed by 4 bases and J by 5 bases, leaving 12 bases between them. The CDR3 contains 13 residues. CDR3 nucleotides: TGTGCCAGCAGCTATGACAGCGCGGACGAGCAGTACTTC. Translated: CASSYDSADEQYF.

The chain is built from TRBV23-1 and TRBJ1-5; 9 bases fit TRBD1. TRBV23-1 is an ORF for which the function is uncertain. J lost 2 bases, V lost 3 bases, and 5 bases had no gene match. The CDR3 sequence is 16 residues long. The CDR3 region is CASSHRDRVGNQPQHF. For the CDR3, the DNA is TGCGCCAGCAGTCACCGGGACAGGGTTGGCAATCAGCCCCAGCATTTT.

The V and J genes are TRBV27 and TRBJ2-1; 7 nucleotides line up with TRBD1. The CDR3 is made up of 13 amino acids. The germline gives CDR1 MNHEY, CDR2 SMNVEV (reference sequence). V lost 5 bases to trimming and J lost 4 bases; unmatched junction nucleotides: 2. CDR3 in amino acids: CASSRGQYNEQFF. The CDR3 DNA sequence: TGTGCCAGCAGTCGGGGACAGTACAATGAGCAGTTCTTC.

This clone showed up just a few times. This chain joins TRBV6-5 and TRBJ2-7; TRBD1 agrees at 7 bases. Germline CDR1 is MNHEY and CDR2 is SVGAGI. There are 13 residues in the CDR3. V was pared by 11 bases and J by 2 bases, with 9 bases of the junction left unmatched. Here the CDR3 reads CAGPPGTAYEQYF. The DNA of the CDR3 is TGTGCCGGGCCACCCGGGACAGCCTACGAGCAGTACTTC.

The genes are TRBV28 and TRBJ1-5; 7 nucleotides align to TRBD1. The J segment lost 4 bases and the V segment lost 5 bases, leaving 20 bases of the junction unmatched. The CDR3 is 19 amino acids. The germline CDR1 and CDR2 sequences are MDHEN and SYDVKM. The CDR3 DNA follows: TGTGCCAGCAGTCCGAACCGGGGATCCGGGACAGCCCTTAATCAGCCCCAGCATTTT. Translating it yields CASSPNRGSGTALNQPQHF. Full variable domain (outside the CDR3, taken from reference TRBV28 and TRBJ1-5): DVKVTQSSRYLVKRTGEKVFLECVQDMDHENMFWYRQDPGLGLRLIYFSYDVKMKEKGDIPEGYSVSREKKERFSLILESASTNQTSMYLCASSPNRGSGTALNQPQHFGDGTRLSIL.

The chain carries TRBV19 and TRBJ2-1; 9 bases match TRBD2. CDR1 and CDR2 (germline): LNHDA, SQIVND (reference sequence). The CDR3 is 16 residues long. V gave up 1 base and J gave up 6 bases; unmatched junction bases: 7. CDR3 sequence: CASSIVSAGGINEQFF. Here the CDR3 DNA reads TGTGCCAGTAGTATAGTATCAGCGGGGGGCATCAATGAGCAGTTCTTC. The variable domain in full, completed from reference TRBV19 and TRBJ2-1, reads DGGITQSPKYLFRKEGQNVTLSCEQNLNHDAMYWYRQDPGQGLRLIYYSQIVNDFQKGDIAEGYSVSREKKESFPLTVTSAQKNPTAFYLCASSIVSAGGINEQFFGPGTRLTVL.

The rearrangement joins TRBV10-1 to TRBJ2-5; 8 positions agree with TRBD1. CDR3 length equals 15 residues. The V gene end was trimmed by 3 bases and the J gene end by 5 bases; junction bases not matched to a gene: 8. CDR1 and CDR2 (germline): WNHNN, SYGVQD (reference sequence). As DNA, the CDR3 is TGCGCCAGCAGTGATCCCGGACAGGGCGGGGAGACCCAGTACTTC. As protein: CASSDPGQGGETQYF.

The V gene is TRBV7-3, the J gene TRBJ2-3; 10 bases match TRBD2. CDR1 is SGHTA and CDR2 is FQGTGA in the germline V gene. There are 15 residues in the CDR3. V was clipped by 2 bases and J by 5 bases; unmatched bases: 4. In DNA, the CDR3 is TGTGCCAGCAGCTTACAGCGGGGGGGCCTAGATACGCAGTATTTT. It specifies CASSLQRGGLDTQYF.

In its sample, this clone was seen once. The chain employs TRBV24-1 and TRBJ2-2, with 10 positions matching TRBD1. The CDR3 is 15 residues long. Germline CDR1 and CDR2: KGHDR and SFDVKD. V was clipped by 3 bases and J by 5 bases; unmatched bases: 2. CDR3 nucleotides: TGTGCCACCAGTGATGGACAGGGGGGGACCGGGGAGCTGTTTTTT. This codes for CATSDGQGGTGELFF.

Written as DNA, the CDR3 is TGTGCCAGCTCACACGCAGTGAACACTGAAGCTTTCTTT. Protein sequence: CASSHAVNTEAFF. The chain links TRBV18 to TRBJ1-1; no firm D call. Germline V gives CDR1 KGHSH, CDR2 LQKENI. V was clipped by 4 bases and J by 0 bases, with 6 bases between them. The CDR3 covers 13 residues.

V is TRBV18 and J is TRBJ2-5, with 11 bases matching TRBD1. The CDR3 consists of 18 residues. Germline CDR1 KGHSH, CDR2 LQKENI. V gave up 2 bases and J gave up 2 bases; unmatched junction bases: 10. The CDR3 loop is CASSPYMKGDRGQETQYF. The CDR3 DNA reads TGTGCCAGCTCACCATACATGAAGGGGGACAGGGGGCAAGAGACCCAGTACTTC.

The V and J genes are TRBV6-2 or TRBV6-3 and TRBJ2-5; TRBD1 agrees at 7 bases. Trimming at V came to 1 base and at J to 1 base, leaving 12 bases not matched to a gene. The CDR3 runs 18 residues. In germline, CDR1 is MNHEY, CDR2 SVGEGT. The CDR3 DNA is TGTGCCAGCAGTTACTTCTTCTCTTCGGACAGGCTCCAAGAGACCCAGTACTTC. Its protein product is CASSYFFSSDRLQETQYF.

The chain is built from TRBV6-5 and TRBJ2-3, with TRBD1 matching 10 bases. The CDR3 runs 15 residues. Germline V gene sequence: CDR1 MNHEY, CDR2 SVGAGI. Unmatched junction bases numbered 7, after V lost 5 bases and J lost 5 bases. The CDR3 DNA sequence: TGTGCCAGCAGTAGGCCGGGACAGGGGATAGATACGCAGTATTTT. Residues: CASSRPGQGIDTQYF.

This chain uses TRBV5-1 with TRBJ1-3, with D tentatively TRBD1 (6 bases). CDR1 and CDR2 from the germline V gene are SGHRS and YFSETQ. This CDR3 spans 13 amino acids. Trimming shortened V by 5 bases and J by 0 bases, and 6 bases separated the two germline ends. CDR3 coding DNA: TGCGCCAGCAGGGACAGCTCTGGAAACACCATATATTTT. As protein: CASRDSSGNTIYF.

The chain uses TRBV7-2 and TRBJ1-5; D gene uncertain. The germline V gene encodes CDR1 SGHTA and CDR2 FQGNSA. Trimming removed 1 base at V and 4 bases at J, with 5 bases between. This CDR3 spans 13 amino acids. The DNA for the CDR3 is TGTGCCAGCAGCTTAGGTGCGAATCAGCCCCAGCATTTT. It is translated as CASSLGANQPQHF.

The CDR3 nucleotides are TGTGCCAGCAGCTTAATAGGAGGCAGTGGGAATGAGCAGTTCTTC. This encodes CASSLIGGSGNEQFF. This sequence joins TRBV7-8 and TRBJ2-1; the D gene is possibly TRBD2 (5 bases). Germline CDR1 and CDR2: SGHVS and FQNEAQ. This CDR3 is 15 amino acids long. Trimming cost V 2 bases and J 7 bases, with 15 bases left between them.